This TCR beta chain is from a study of blood T cell repertoires in COVID-19 (dated by TCRdb to 2020 to 2021). In terms of the full investigation: Samples covering the acute and convalescent phases of COVID-19 were provided by collaborators in the United States, Italy and Spain. The prospective study material was composed of cDNA or gDNA derived from T cells, B-cell-depleted T cells, or PBMCs. Deeply sampled blood TCRbeta repertoires from subjects exposed to, actively infected with, or recovered from COVID-19 were included in the dataset. A freely available public database, intended as a resource for researchers studying the immune response to SARS-CoV-2, is where the repertoires were released. The samples were drawn from the first 160 participants of the ongoing ImmuneRACE study and from under 1,500 subjects provided by 6 global collaborators. Sample metadata almost always included a de-identified subject ID, COVID-19 status, age in years and sex. HLA class I and class II types, where available, came from metadata supplied by the sample provider rather than from assay-based typing. Results and caveats for the whole study, not just this receptor: How much clinical and demographic metadata was included differed by source and by participant, and the metadata was provided uncurated.

Per the germline V gene (reference sequence), DFQATT is the CDR1 and SNEGSKA is the CDR2. V is trimmed back by 3 bases and J by 7 bases, and the junction contains 9 bases that no gene match accounts for. The cysteine opens and the phenylalanine closes a CDR3 of 16 amino acids. Only CDR3 DNA remains: 48 bases, in frame from the first base. Whole blood was collected in K2EDTA tubes by collaborating institutions according to the institutions' own protocols. For TCRbeta analysis, collaborators shipped samples as frozen whole blood, isolated PBMCs, or DNA extracted from either of those sample types. The immunoSEQ Assay, a bias-controlled multiplex PCR, was used to amplify TCRbeta CDR3 regions from genomic DNA. As for the authors' bioinformatics: Within the assay, amplification of reference gene primers was used to estimate how many nucleated cells each sample contained. To quantify the absolute abundance of each unique TCRbeta CDR3 rearrangement, sequence reads were collapsed and filtered. For each sample, productive Simpson clonality was calculated as the square root of Simpson's diversity index over productive rearrangements. In TCRdb, the immuneACCESS table is reduced to in-frame sequences with V and J assigned. These tables do not hold every clone; where another copy was compared, an unresolved V gene accounts for under half, and the others remain unexplained. V and J calls and clone size are given by that table; D and trimming were obtained from the DNA. For this sample the table gives about 340,000 clones, of which around four fifths were detected only once. The top ten clonotypes cover 3% of the sample.

As for this clone: Its antigen remains undetermined. No base quality information exists; no much larger clone differs at one position.

The chain is encoded by TRBV20-1 joined to TRBJ2-1, with 13 central nucleotides matching TRBD2. This TCR was sampled from a man aged 25 to 45 with active or convalescent COVID-19. The sequencing input was peripheral blood. The encoded CDR3 is CSASVLAGGRRNEQFF. In nucleotides, the sequence is TGCAGTGCTAGTGTACTAGCGGGAGGGAGGAGAAATGAGCAGTTCTTC.